Detailed here is one T cell receptor (beta chain). Antigen: not known. The source of the sample is a study of OX40 agonist ivuxolimab in advanced cancers. Measured with immunoSEQ multiplex PCR; TCRdb has only the in-frame clones, and not every one. In the table there are more than 60,000 clones, 85% to 90% of which are singletons. General observations from the study: Mean expanded clone counts were higher in CD8+ than CD4+ T cells. Those patients achieving a partial response at 0.1-3.0 mg/kg showed among the lowest clonal expansion.

Germline V CDR1 and CDR2: KGHSH, LQKENI. V was pared by 2 bases and J by 0 bases, with 5 bases between. The CDR3 has 13 residues. The clonotype originates from an adult with an advanced solid tumor such as melanoma, head and neck, liver or kidney cancer. This rearrangement joins TRBV18 to TRBJ2-7; D gene uncertain. The sequencing used CD4+ or CD8+ T cells sorted from blood, collected in a trial of the OX40 agonist ivuxolimab. The CDR3 coding sequence is TGTGCCAGCTCACCAGCCAGCTCCTACGAGCAGTACTTC. It specifies CASSPASSYEQYF.